This section outlines one T cell receptor (beta chain) sequence together with its context. The sample originates from a study of blood T cell repertoires in COVID-19. About the study: The origin of the acute and convalescent COVID-19 samples was the United States, Italy and Spain. PBMCs, B-cell-depleted T cells, or T cells provided the cDNA or gDNA that made up the material.

The data were produced by immunoSEQ multiplex PCR, yet TCRdb's version contains in-frame clones alone and is incomplete. The sample shows over 60,000 clones, 75% to 90% of them seen only once. CDR3 size: 16 residues. Germline V gene data show CDR1 as SGHNT and CDR2 as YYREEE (reference sequence). Trimming removed 4 bases from V and 3 bases from J; junction bases left unmatched: 8. The receptor's source is a man older than 75 with acute or convalescent COVID-19. Sequencing was performed on peripheral blood. V and J are TRBV5-4 and TRBJ2-2; 8 bases fit TRBD1. CDR3 sequence: CASSREQGGYTGELFF. For the CDR3, the DNA is TGTGCCAGCAGCCGGGAACAGGGGGGATACACCGGGGAGCTGTTTTTT.